This T cell receptor beta chain originates from a study of early T cells in non-severe SARS-CoV-2 infection. Looking at the study overall: Bulk RNA from unsorted whole blood was sequenced; chains were unpaired.

MiXCR, applied by TCRdb to the 5' RACE reads, yields one record per CDR3 protein. The repertoire consists of some 64,000 distinct CDR3 sequences, with roughly 9% occurring once and the leading ten covering around 15%. This clonotype was seen many times. The trim removed 0 bases at V and 4 bases at J, leaving 6 bases unmatched. The germline CDR1 and CDR2 sequences are DFQATT and SNEGSKA (reference sequence). The CDR3 spans 15 residues. Sample: whole blood, taken at baseline. V usage is TRBV20-1 and J usage is TRBJ2-3; 8 bases agree with TRBD1. The receptor comes from an adult who was a healthcare worker with PCR-confirmed SARS-CoV-2 infection or an uninfected control (not recorded which). CDR3 bases: TGCAGTGCTAGAGATCCCAGGGGGCCCCCAGATACGCAGTATTTT. It translates to CSARDPRGPPDTQYF.